Listed below are T cell receptor beta chains from one sample, sequenced in a study of CD8+CD57+ T cells in acquired aplastic anemia. TCRdb re-called the reads with MiXCR, one entry per CDR3 protein. The sample gives more than 150,000 distinct CDR3 sequences, 64% of which show up once; under 60% is in the top ten. The source material was sorted CD4+, CD8+, or CD8+CD57+ T cells (not recorded which) from PBMCs. The source of these receptors is a human donor with severe aplastic anemia or a healthy control (not recorded which). Each CDR3 is given with its conserved first and last residue. Fields, in order: clone size, D gene, V gene, J gene, CDR3 DNA, CDR3 protein. D genes are given only for firm matches. Clone size is given for some rows only: seen once, a few or many times, or a class if the clone is expanded.

.	.	TRBV7-3	TRBJ1-1	TGTGCCAGCAGCCAAGAAGGGGCCACTGAAGCTTTCTTT	CASSQEGATEAFF
.	.	TRBV7-9	TRBJ2-7	TGTGCCAGCAGCTTAACGTGGACGGACTCCTACGAGCAGTACTTC	CASSLTWTDSYEQYF
many	.	TRBV7-2	TRBJ2-7	TGTGCCAGCAGCTTAGATTACAGGAACTACGAGCAGTACTTC	CASSLDYRNYEQYF
.	.	TRBV19	TRBJ2-7	TGTGCCAGTAGTATAGGGGGGACGGTCGAGCAGTACTTC	CASSIGGTVEQYF
.	.	TRBV15	TRBJ1-3	TGTGCCACCAGCAGAGCTGAGGCGCCTCCTGGAAACACCATATATTTT	CATSRAEAPPGNTIYF
few	.	TRBV7-2	TRBJ2-7	TGTGCCAGCAGCTCAAGCCTACGGGAGCAGTACTTC	CASSSSLREQYF
many	.	TRBV13	TRBJ2-3	TGTGCCAGCAGCTCTTCGGACGCTGATACGCAGTATTTT	CASSSSDADTQYF
few	.	TRBV7-9	TRBJ1-1	TGTGCCAGCAACAAAAGGACTGTGAACACTGAAGCTTTCTTT	CASNKRTVNTEAFF
few	TRBD2	TRBV28	TRBJ2-2	TGTGCCAGCAGTCCGTGGACTAGCGGGGGGGCCGGGGAGCTGTTTTTT	CASSPWTSGGAGELFF
.	TRBD1	TRBV5-1	TRBJ1-2	TGCGCCAGCAGCGTGACAGGGAGCAACTATGGCTACACCTTC	CASSVTGSNYGYTF
once	.	TRBV7-9	TRBJ2-5	TGTGCCAGCAGGAGAGGGACTGCGGAGACCCAGTACTTC	CASRRGTAETQYF
.	.	TRBV29-1	TRBJ1-1	TGCAGCTTTGCTAGAGCCCGCGGACCAACCGGGGCCCTCACTGAAGCTTTCTTT	CSFARARGPTGALTEAFF
few	.	TRBV7-9	TRBJ2-7	TGTGCCAGCAGCCGCATTGGCGACGAGCAGTACTTC	CASSRIGDEQYF
many	.	TRBV28	TRBJ1-6	TGTGCCAGCAGTCTCCGGACATCGGGGTCACCCCTCCACTTT	CASSLRTSGSPLHF
.	.	TRBV20-1	TRBJ2-7	TGCAGTGCTAGAGAAATGTGGGACGAGCAGTACTTC	CSAREMWDEQYF
.	TRBD1	TRBV9	TRBJ2-5	TGTGCCAGCAGCCAAGACGGGACAGGGTTGGAGACCCAGTACTTC	CASSQDGTGLETQYF
.	.	TRBV7-2	TRBJ1-1	TGTGCCAGCACCCCGTGGGGGAGCACTGAAGCTTTCTTT	CASTPWGSTEAFF
.	.	TRBV5-5	TRBJ1-2	TGTGCCAGCAGCTTGGGATCCACCTATGGCTACACCTTC	CASSLGSTYGYTF
.	TRBD1	TRBV29-1	TRBJ2-7	TGCAGCGTAGTTCCGGGACAGGGGGTTTGGGAGCAGTACTTC	CSVVPGQGVWEQYF
.	TRBD1	TRBV12-3/TRBV12-4	TRBJ1-1	TGTGCCAGCAGTCCGAGGACAGGGGGTTCGAAGACTGAAGCTTTCTTT	CASSPRTGGSKTEAFF
.	.	TRBV24-1	TRBJ2-2	TGTGCCAGCGATTCCGGGACCGGATCGAACACCGGGGAGCTGTTTTTT	CASDSGTGSNTGELFF
.	TRBD1	TRBV6-1	TRBJ2-1	TGTGCCATCAGCGGACAGGGGACCGATGAGCAGTTCTTC	CAISGQGTDEQFF
few	.	TRBV24-1	TRBJ2-1	TGTGCCACCAGTGTTGGACAAAACCCCCTTGCCGAGCAGTTCTTC	CATSVGQNPLAEQFF
.	.	TRBV7-3	TRBJ2-7	TGTGCCAGCAGCTTACAGGTTAGCGACTCCTACGAGCAGTACTTC	CASSLQVSDSYEQYF
many	TRBD2	TRBV7-6	TRBJ2-1	TGTGCCAGCAGCTTAGAAGCGGGAGATAACAATGAGCAGTTCTTC	CASSLEAGDNNEQFF
.	TRBD1	TRBV7-8	TRBJ1-2	TGTGCCAGCAGGGCGGGACAGGAATACGGCTACACCTTC	CASRAGQEYGYTF
.	.	TRBV19	TRBJ1-1	TGTGCCAGTAGTATAGACAGAATGAACACTGAAGCTTTCTTT	CASSIDRMNTEAFF
.	.	TRBV7-8	TRBJ2-1	TGTGCCAGCAGCTTAAGGCGGAGTGGCTACAATGAGCAGTTCTTC	CASSLRRSGYNEQFF